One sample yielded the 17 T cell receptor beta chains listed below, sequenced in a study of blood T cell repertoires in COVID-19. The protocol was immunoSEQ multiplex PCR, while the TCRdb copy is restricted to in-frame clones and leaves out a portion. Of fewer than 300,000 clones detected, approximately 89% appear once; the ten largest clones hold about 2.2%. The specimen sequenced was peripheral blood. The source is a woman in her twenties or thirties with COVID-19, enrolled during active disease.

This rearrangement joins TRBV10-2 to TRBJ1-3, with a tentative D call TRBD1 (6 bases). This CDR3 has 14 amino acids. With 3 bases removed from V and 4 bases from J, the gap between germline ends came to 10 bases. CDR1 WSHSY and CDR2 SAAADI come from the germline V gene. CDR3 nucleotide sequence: TGCGCCAGCAGTGAACAGGGTACAGGAAACACCATATATTTT. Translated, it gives CASSEQGTGNTIYF.

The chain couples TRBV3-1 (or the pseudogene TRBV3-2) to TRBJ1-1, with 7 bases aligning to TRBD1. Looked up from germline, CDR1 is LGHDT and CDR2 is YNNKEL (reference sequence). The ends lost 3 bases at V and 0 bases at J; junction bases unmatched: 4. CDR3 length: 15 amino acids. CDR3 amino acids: CASSHGTAMNTEAFF. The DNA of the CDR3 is TGTGCCAGCAGCCACGGGACAGCTATGAACACTGAAGCTTTCTTT.

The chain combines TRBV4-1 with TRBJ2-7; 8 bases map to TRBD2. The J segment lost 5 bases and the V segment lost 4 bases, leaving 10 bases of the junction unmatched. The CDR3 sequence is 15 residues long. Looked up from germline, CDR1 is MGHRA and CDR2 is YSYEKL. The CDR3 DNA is TGCGCCAGCAGCCCCCAGGGATCCGGGGGGGACGAGCAGTACTTC. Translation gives CASSPQGSGGDEQYF.

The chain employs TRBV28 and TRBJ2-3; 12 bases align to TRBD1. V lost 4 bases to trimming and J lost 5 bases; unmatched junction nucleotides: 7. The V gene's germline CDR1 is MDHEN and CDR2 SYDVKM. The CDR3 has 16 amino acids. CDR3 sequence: CASSSTRDRGRDTQYF. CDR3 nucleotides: TGTGCCAGCAGTTCCACCCGGGACAGGGGGCGAGATACGCAGTATTTT.

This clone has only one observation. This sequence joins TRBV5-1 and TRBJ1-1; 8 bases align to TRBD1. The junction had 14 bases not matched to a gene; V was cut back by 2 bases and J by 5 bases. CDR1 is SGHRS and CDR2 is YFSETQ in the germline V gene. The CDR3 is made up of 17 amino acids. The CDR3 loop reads CASSLRGQGLIGTEAFF. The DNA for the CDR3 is TGCGCCAGCAGCTTACGCGGACAGGGATTAATAGGGACTGAAGCTTTCTTT.

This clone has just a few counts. For the CDR3, the DNA is TGTGCCAGCAGTGAAGACAGGCGGACCCAAGAGACCCAGTACTTC. This sequence encodes CASSEDRRTQETQYF. This sequence joins TRBV2 and TRBJ2-5; tentatively, D is TRBD1 (5 bases). V gave up 1 base and J gave up 1 base, with 10 bases separating them. The CDR3 has 15 amino acids. CDR1 and CDR2 from the germline V gene are SNHLY and FYNNEI.

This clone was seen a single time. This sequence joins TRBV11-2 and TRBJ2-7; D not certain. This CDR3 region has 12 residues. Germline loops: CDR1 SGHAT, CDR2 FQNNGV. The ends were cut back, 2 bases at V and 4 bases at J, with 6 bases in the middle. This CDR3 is CASSLSRYEQYF. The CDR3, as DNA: TGTGCCAGCAGCTTAAGCCGGTACGAGCAGTACTTC.

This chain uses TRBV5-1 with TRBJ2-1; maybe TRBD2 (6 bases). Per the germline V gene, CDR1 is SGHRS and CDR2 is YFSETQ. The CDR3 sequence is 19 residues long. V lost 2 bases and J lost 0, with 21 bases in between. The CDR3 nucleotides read TGCGCCAGCAGCTTCAGGGCGGGAAGACAGCAAAGCTCCTACAATGAGCAGTTCTTC. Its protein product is CASSFRAGRQQSSYNEQFF.

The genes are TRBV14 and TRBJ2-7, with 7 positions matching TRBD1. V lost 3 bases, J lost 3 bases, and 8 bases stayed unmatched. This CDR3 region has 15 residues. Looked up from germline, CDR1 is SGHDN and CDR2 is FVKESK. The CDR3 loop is CASSQLTGSGYEQYF. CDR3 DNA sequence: TGTGCCAGCAGCCAGCTGACAGGGAGCGGCTACGAGCAGTACTTC.

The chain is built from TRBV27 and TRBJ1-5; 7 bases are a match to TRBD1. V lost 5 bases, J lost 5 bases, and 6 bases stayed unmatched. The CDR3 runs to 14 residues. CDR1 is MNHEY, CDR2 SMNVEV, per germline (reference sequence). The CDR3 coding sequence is TGTGCCAGCAGTCTTCGGGACAGTGATCAGCCCCAGCATTTT. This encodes CASSLRDSDQPQHF.

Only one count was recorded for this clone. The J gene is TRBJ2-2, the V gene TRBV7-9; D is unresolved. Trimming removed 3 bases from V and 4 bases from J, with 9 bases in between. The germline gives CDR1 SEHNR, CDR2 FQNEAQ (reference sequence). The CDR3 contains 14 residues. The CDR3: CASSFQSSTGELFF. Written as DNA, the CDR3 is TGTGCCAGCAGCTTCCAGTCATCCACCGGGGAGCTGTTTTTT. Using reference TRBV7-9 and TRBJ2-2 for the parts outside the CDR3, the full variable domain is DTGVSQNPRHKITKRGQNVTFRCDPISEHNRLYWYRQTLGQGPEFLTYFQNEAQLEKSRLLSDRFSAERPKGSFSTLEIQRTEQGDSAMYLCASSFQSSTGELFFGEGSRLTVL.

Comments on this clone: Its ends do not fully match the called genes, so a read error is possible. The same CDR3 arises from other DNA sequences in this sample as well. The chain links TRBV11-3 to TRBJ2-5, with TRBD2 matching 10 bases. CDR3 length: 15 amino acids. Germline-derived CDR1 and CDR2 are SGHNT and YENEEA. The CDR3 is CASSPGTSEQETQYF. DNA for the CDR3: TGTGCCAGCAGCCCCGGGACTAGCGAGCAAGAGACCCAATACTTC.

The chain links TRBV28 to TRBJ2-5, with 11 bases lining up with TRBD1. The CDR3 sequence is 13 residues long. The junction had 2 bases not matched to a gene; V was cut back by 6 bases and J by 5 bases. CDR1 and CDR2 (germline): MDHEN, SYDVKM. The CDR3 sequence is CASRGQGAETQYF. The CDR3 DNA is TGTGCCAGCAGAGGACAGGGGGCTGAGACCCAGTACTTC.

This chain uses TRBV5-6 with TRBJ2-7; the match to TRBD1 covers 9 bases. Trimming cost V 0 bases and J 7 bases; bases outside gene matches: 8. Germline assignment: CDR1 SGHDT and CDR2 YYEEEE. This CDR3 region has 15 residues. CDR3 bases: TGTGCCAGCAGCTTGGCCGGGACAGGGCCTCGGGAGCAGTACTTC. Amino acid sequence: CASSLAGTGPREQYF.

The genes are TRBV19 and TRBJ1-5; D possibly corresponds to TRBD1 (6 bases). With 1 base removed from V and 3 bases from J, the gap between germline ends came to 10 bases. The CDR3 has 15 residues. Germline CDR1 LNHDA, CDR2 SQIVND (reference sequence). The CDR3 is CASSIGQGINQPQHF. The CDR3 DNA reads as TGTGCCAGTAGTATAGGGCAGGGGATCAATCAGCCCCAGCATTTT.

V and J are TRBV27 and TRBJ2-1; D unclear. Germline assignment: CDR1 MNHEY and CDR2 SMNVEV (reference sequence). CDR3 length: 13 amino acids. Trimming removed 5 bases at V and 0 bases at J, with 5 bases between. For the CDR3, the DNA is TGTGCCAGCAGTCCCCGCTCCTACAATGAGCAGTTCTTC. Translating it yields CASSPRSYNEQFF.

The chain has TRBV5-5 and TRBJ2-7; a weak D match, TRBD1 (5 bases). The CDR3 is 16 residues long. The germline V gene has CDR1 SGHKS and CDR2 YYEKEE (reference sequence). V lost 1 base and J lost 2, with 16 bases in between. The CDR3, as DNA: TGTGCCAGCAGCTTGCAGCAGGGTATAATTCCCTACGAGCAGTACTTC. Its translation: CASSLQQGIIPYEQYF.